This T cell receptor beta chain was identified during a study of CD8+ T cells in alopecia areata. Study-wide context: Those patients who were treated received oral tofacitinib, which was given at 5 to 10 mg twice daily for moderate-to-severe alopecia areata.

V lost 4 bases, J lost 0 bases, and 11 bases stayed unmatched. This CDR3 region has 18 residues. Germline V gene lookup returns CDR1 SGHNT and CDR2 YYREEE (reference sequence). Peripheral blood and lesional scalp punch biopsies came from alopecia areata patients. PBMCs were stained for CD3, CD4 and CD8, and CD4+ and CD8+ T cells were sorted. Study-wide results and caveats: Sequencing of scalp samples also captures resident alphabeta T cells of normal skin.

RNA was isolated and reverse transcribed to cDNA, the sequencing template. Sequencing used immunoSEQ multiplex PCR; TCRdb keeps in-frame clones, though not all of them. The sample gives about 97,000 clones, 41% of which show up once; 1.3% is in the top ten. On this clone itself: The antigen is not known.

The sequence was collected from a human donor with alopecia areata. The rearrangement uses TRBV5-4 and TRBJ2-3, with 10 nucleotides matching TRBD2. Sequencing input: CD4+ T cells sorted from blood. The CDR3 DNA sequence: TGTGCCAGCAGCGATGTAGCGGGGGGCCATGCGAGCACAGATACGCAGTATTTT. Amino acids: CASSDVAGGHASTDTQYF.